This entry is about one TCR beta chain. Antigen specificity is unknown. This record belongs to a study of cytomegalovirus exposure and HLA in healthy donors. The study, taken as a whole, reports: Earlier analysis yielded a pattern in which most TCR beta V segments were productive about 90% or about 30% of the time. The HLA-A and HLA-B alleles of most subjects were reportedly predicted accurately from TCR beta sequences. A few of the chains that were CMV-associated were confirmed in vitro to be specific for CMV antigens.

The PCR employed 60 Vbeta primers together with 13 Jbeta primers. The data were produced by immunoSEQ multiplex PCR, yet TCRdb's version contains in-frame clones alone and is incomplete. This sample has tens of thousands of clones; 65% to 90% occur once, and the top ten carry over 15%. V dropped 1 base and J dropped 1; count of bases not matched to a gene: 8. The germline V gene has CDR1 MGHRA and CDR2 YSYEKL. CDR3 size: 17 residues. Sequenced sample: PBMCs. This chain joins TRBV4-1 and TRBJ2-7; 9 nucleotides line up with TRBD1. The TCR sequence derives from a man aged 70-80 years in good health and CMV-seropositive. CDR3 nucleotide sequence: TGCGCCAGCAGCCAAGCTTACGGGGGACAGGGTTCCTACGAGCAGTACTTC. Protein: CASSQAYGGQGSYEQYF.